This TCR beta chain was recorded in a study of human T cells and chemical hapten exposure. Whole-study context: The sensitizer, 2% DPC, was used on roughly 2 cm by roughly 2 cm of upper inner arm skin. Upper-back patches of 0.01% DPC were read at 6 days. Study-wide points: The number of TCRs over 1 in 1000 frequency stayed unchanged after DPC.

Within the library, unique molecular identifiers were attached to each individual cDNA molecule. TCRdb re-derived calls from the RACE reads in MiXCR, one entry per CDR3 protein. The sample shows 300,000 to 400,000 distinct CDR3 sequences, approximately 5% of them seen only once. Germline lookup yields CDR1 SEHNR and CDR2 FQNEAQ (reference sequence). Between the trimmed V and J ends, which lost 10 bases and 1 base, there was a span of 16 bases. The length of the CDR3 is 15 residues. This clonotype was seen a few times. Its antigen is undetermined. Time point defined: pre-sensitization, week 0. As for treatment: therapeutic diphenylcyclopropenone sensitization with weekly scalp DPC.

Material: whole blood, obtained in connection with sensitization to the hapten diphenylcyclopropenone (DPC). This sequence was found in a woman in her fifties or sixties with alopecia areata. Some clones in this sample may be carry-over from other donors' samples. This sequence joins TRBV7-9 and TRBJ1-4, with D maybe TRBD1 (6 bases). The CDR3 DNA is TGTGCCACCAACAGGGCCCTCGGAACTAATGAAAAACTGTTTTTT. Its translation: CATNRALGTNEKLFF.